Following are 14 T cell receptor beta chains from one sample sequenced in a study of T cells in Graves' hyperthyroidism and ophthalmopathy. Amplification of TCR beta CDR3 regions was performed using RNA transcripts as template. Using the HTBI primer set, a first-round RT-PCR was run on the TCR CDR3. TCRdb reanalysed the multiplex PCR reads using MiXCR and keeps one entry per CDR3 protein. Found here are hundreds of thousands of distinct CDR3 sequences, about 15% of them singletons; the top ten hold approximately 4.2%. The sequenced sample consisted of blood. The receptor source for this set is a woman between 40 and 55 years old with Graves' ophthalmopathy.

The chain employs TRBV20-1 and TRBJ2-5; D is perhaps TRBD2 (5 bases). CDR1 and CDR2 (germline): DFQATT, SNEGSKA (reference sequence). V was pared by 7 bases and J by 4 bases, with 13 bases between. The CDR3 runs to 12 residues. The CDR3 loop is CSVFRAGETQYF. As DNA, the CDR3 is TGCAGTGTTTTCCGGGCGGGAGAGACCCAGTACTTC.

This clonotype was seen many times. The chain has TRBV28 and TRBJ2-2, with D perhaps matching TRBD2 (5 bases). Germline loops: CDR1 MDHEN, CDR2 SYDVKM. V was shortened by 3 bases and J by 3 bases, with 14 bases between the two germline ends. The CDR3 length is 16 residues. The CDR3 spells CASSFQSSRHTGELFF. The CDR3, as DNA: TGTGCCAGCAGTTTCCAGTCTAGCCGACACACCGGGGAGCTGTTTTTT.

The chain carries TRBV20-1 and TRBJ1-2; 12 nucleotides align to TRBD1. The germline V gene has CDR1 DFQATT and CDR2 SNEGSKA (reference sequence). The V and J ends lost 1 base and 4 bases, in that order; junction bases with no gene match: 10. There are 17 residues in the CDR3. CDR3 DNA sequence: TGCAGTGCTAGAGTGAGGGACAGGGGGCGACTTGGCTATGGCTACACCTTC. Translating it yields CSARVRDRGRLGYGYTF.

This chain connects TRBV7-8 to TRBJ2-5; 10 nucleotides match TRBD1. The CDR3 is 13 residues long. Germline trimming cut 7 bases from V and 5 bases from J; bases unmatched to any gene: 4. Germline lookup yields CDR1 SGHVS and CDR2 FQNEAQ. CDR3: CASIVDRGETQYF. The CDR3 DNA sequence: TGTGCCAGCATCGTGGACAGGGGGGAGACCCAGTACTTC.

At least ten counts were recorded for this clonotype. The chain carries TRBV5-1 and TRBJ2-7, with 7 bases lining up with TRBD2. Germline assignment: CDR1 SGHRS and CDR2 YFSETQ. The CDR3 is 14 residues long. The trim removed 5 bases at V and 4 bases at J, leaving 9 bases unmatched. CDR3 amino acids: CASRVTGEGYEQYF. Here the CDR3 DNA reads TGCGCCAGCAGGGTCACGGGGGAGGGATACGAGCAGTACTTC.

In this sample, this clonotype turned up many times. The chain carries TRBV6-1 and TRBJ1-6, with D unclear. Trimming took off 8 bases at V and 8 bases at J, with 19 bases between the two ends. Germline values: CDR1 MNHNS, CDR2 SASEGT. This CDR3 is built from 15 residues. CDR3 sequence reads: CASPGPASRDSPLHF. The CDR3 DNA reads TGTGCCAGCCCCGGCCCAGCGTCACGAGATTCACCCCTCCACTTT.

Ten or more counts support this clonotype. The V and J genes are TRBV19 and TRBJ1-1; 9 bases are shared with TRBD1. This CDR3 has 14 residues. With V trimmed by 5 bases and J by 3 bases, 4 bases remained unmatched. CDR1 is LNHDA, CDR2 SQIVND, per germline (reference sequence). Written as DNA, the CDR3 is TGTGCCAGTAGTCGGGACAGGGAGTACACTGAAGCTTTCTTT. Translation: CASSRDREYTEAFF.

In its sample, this clonotype was seen many times. CDR3 sequence reads: CASSPGPRGTEAFF. The CDR3, as DNA: TGTGCCAGCAGTCCAGGCCCCAGGGGTACTGAAGCTTTCTTT. The V call is TRBV12-3 or TRBV12-4, the J call TRBJ1-1; a possible D gene is TRBD1 (6 bases). The germline V and J ends were trimmed by 5 bases and 5 bases, with 15 bases remaining between them. This CDR3 is built from 14 residues.

This clonotype occurred many times. The chain couples TRBV3-1 to TRBJ2-7; the match to TRBD2 covers 10 bases. The CDR3 is made up of 15 amino acids. Germline trimming cut 6 bases from V and 5 bases from J; bases unmatched to any gene: 10. Germline loops: CDR1 LGHDT, CDR2 YNNKEL (reference sequence). CDR3 coding DNA: TGTGCCAGCAGTCTAGCGGGAGAAGTCGGACACGAGCAGTACTTC. Its translation is CASSLAGEVGHEQYF.

This clonotype was seen ten or more times. The chain is built from TRBV12-3 or TRBV12-4 and TRBJ2-5; TRBD1 aligns across 10 bases. CDR3 length equals 17 residues. V shed 0 bases and J 4 bases; nucleotides not matched to a gene: 8. The CDR3 is CASSLAWDRGLGETQYF. The CDR3, as DNA: TGTGCCAGCAGTTTAGCCTGGGACAGGGGCTTAGGAGAGACCCAGTACTTC.

This clonotype has ten or more counts. This rearrangement joins TRBV12-3 or TRBV12-4 to TRBJ1-5; 10 nucleotides line up with TRBD1. J was trimmed by 6 bases and V by 6 bases; bases with no gene match: 8. The CDR3 spans 15 residues. CDR3 region: CASSSTGGEGQPQHF. The CDR3 DNA is TGTGCCAGCAGCTCGACAGGGGGCGAGGGTCAGCCCCAGCATTTT.

The chain couples TRBV6-2 or TRBV6-3 to TRBJ2-7; D is uncertain. Germline V gene sequence: CDR1 MNHEY, CDR2 SVGEGT. CDR3 length: 15 residues. The V gene lost 4 bases and the J gene lost 1 base, with 14 bases spanning the gap. This chain's CDR3 is CASSSQTWGSYEQYF. CDR3 bases: TGTGCCAGCAGTTCGCAAACCTGGGGATCCTACGAGCAGTACTTC.

This clonotype has more than one count but fewer than ten. The V and J genes are TRBV24-1 and TRBJ1-1; D ambiguous. V was trimmed by 2 bases and J by 8 bases, leaving 11 bases between them. Germline V gene lookup returns CDR1 KGHDR and CDR2 SFDVKD. This CDR3 has 13 residues. The CDR3 loop reads CATSDSETAEAFF. CDR3 DNA sequence: TGTGCCACCAGTGATTCAGAGACGGCCGAAGCTTTCTTT.

The chain joins TRBV19 to TRBJ2-7; tentative D call: TRBD2 (5 bases). Per germline, CDR1 LNHDA and CDR2 SQIVND (reference sequence). The CDR3 has 14 amino acids. The V and J ends lost 7 bases and 1 base respectively, with 14 bases between them. This CDR3 is CASIGGRISYEQYF. CDR3 sequence (DNA): TGTGCCAGTATCGGCGGGCGGATTTCCTACGAGCAGTACTTC.